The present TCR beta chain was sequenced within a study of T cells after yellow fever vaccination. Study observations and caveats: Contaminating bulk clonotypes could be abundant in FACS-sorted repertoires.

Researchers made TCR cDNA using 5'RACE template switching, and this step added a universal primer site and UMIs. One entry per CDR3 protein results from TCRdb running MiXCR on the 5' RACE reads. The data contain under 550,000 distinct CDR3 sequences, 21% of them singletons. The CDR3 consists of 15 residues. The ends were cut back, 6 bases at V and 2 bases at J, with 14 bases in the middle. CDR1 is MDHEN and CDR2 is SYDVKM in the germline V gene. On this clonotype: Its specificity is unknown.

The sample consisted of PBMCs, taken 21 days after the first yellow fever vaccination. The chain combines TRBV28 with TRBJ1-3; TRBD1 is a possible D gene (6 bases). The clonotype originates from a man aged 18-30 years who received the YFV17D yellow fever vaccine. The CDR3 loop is CASSRGGLPGNTIYF. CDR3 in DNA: TGTGCCAGCAGCCGAGGGGGGCTGCCTGGAAACACCATATATTTT. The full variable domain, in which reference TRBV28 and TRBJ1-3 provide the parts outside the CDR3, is DVKVTQSSRYLVKRTGEKVFLECVQDMDHENMFWYRQDPGLGLRLIYFSYDVKMKEKGDIPEGYSVSREKKERFSLILESASTNQTSMYLCASSRGGLPGNTIYFGEGSWLTVV.